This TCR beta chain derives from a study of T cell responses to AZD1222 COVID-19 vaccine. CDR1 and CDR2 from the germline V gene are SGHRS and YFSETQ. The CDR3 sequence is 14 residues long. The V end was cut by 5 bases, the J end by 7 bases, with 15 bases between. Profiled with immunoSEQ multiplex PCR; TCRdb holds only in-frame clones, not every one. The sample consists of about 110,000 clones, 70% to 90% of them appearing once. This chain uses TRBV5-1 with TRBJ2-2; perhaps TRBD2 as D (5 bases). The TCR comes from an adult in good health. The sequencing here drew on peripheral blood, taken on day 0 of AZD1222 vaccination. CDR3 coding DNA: TGCGCCAGCAGGTCCGAGGCAGCGGTCGGGGAGCTGTTTTTT. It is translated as CASRSEAAVGELFF.